This TCR beta chain was identified during a study of blood T cell repertoires in COVID-19. Study background: In each case, the material was cDNA or gDNA derived from T cells, B-cell-depleted T cells, or PBMCs.

Enrollees, 18 to 89 years old, lived in some 24 US areas. Assignments of participants to cohorts depended upon their own reported clinical history. Symptom resolution, clearance, or two negative PCRs marked the recovered donors of Cohort 3. This table comes from immunoSEQ multiplex PCR, and its TCRdb copy is limited to in-frame clones, with some not included. The top ten clones hold around 7% of a sample with 150,000 or so clones, roughly 87% of them seen once. The TCR comes from a woman aged 45 to 65 who had recovered from COVID-19. The sequenced material came from PBMCs or T cells enriched from blood (not recorded which).

The CDR3 DNA follows: TGTGCCACCAGCAGAAGCGGGCCCTACGAGCAGTACTTC. Encoded protein: CATSRSGPYEQYF. The gene calls are TRBV15 and TRBJ2-7; D possibly corresponds to TRBD2 (6 bases). The CDR3 runs to 13 residues. V was trimmed by 2 bases and J by 2 bases, leaving 7 bases between them. In germline, CDR1 is LNHNV, CDR2 YYDKDF (reference sequence).